The rows below give T cell receptor beta chains drawn from one sample of a study of cytomegalovirus exposure and HLA in healthy donors. Here immunoSEQ multiplex PCR was the method, and the copy in TCRdb shows in-frame clones only, minus some. There are about 100,000 clones in the sample; around 95% occur only once, and 0.67% lies in the top ten. Sequences were obtained from PBMCs. These receptors came from a woman between 18 and 30 years old in good health and CMV-seronegative. CDR3s include the opening cysteine and the closing phenylalanine or tryptophan. A D gene is named only where the DNA matches it firmly. Where a row states a size, it is once, few, many or the class of an expanded clone; other rows omit it.

cdr3_nt: TGCGCCAGCAGCCCCACAGGCAATGAGCAGTTCTTC
cdr3_aa: CASSPTGNEQFF
d_call: .
v_call: TRBV5-1
clone_size: .
j_call: TRBJ2-1

cdr3_nt: TGTGCCAGCAGTGAGACAGGGTCCGGCAATGAGCAGTTCTTC
cdr3_aa: CASSETGSGNEQFF
d_call: TRBD1
v_call: TRBV2
clone_size: .
j_call: TRBJ2-1

cdr3_nt: TGCGCCAGCAGCTTGGACAGGGGGAGCAATCAGCCCCAGCATTTT
cdr3_aa: CASSLDRGSNQPQHF
d_call: TRBD1
v_call: TRBV5-1
clone_size: .
j_call: TRBJ1-5

cdr3_nt: TGTGCCAGCAGCTTAGCGGTAATCCAGGGGGGTAGGGAGCAGTACTTC
cdr3_aa: CASSLAVIQGGREQYF
d_call: .
v_call: TRBV7-8
clone_size: .
j_call: TRBJ2-7

cdr3_nt: TGCGCCAGCAGCCCAGGGACTAGTAACACCGGGGAGCTGTTTTTT
cdr3_aa: CASSPGTSNTGELFF
d_call: TRBD2
v_call: TRBV4-3
clone_size: .
j_call: TRBJ2-2

cdr3_nt: TGTGCCAGCAGTTTATCAGGAGTAGATGGCTACACCTTC
cdr3_aa: CASSLSGVDGYTF
d_call: .
v_call: TRBV27
clone_size: .
j_call: TRBJ1-2

cdr3_nt: TGTGCCAGCAGTGAGTGGGGGCTCGCTCAGCCCCAGCATTTT
cdr3_aa: CASSEWGLAQPQHF
d_call: .
v_call: TRBV2
clone_size: .
j_call: TRBJ1-5

cdr3_nt: TGCGCCAGCAGCCAGCGCGCCCAGGGGACAACTAATGAAAAACTGTTTTTT
cdr3_aa: CASSQRAQGTTNEKLFF
d_call: .
v_call: TRBV4-3
clone_size: .
j_call: TRBJ1-4

cdr3_nt: TGTGCCAGCAGGTGGGGGACTAGCGGAAAAGAGACCCAGTACTTC
cdr3_aa: CASRWGTSGKETQYF
d_call: TRBD2
v_call: TRBV2
clone_size: few
j_call: TRBJ2-5

cdr3_nt: TGTGCCAGCACCCCCGTCGGGGGGGGAACCCTACTCAATCAGCCCCAGCATTTT
cdr3_aa: CASTPVGGGTLLNQPQHF
d_call: .
v_call: TRBV28
clone_size: .
j_call: TRBJ1-5

cdr3_nt: TGTGCCAGCAGTTTAGCGTCTTTTGCTGAAGCTTTCTTT
cdr3_aa: CASSLASFAEAFF
d_call: .
v_call: TRBV28
clone_size: .
j_call: TRBJ1-1

cdr3_nt: TGTGCCAGCACGGAACAGGGCGCGAACACCGGGGAGCTGTTTTTT
cdr3_aa: CASTEQGANTGELFF
d_call: .
v_call: TRBV2
clone_size: .
j_call: TRBJ2-2

cdr3_nt: TGTGCCAGTAGTATTGAAACAGGACGCAATCAGCCCCAGCATTTT
cdr3_aa: CASSIETGRNQPQHF
d_call: .
v_call: TRBV19
clone_size: .
j_call: TRBJ1-5

cdr3_nt: TGCGCCAGCAGCCGGCCTGGGACAGGGGGGGACTATGGCTACACCTTC
cdr3_aa: CASSRPGTGGDYGYTF
d_call: TRBD1
v_call: TRBV4-3
clone_size: .
j_call: TRBJ1-2

cdr3_nt: TGTGCCAGCAGCTTAGGCGGGACCGGAGCGTCCTCGCCCCAGCATTTT
cdr3_aa: CASSLGGTGASSPQHF
d_call: .
v_call: TRBV7-2
clone_size: .
j_call: TRBJ1-5

cdr3_nt: TGTGCCAGCGGTCTACTAGCGCCCGGGGAGCTGTTTTTT
cdr3_aa: CASGLLAPGELFF
d_call: TRBD2
v_call: TRBV11-1
clone_size: .
j_call: TRBJ2-2

cdr3_nt: TGTGCCAGCAGCTCGACAGTAGGTCAAGAGACCCAGTACTTC
cdr3_aa: CASSSTVGQETQYF
d_call: .
v_call: TRBV11-2
clone_size: .
j_call: TRBJ2-5

cdr3_nt: TGCGCCAGCAGCCATGCCTTCGGGGGGGGCACTGAAGCTTTCTTT
cdr3_aa: CASSHAFGGGTEAFF
d_call: .
v_call: TRBV4-3
clone_size: once
j_call: TRBJ1-1

cdr3_nt: TGTGCCAGCAGCTCAGGGGGAAACACCATATATTTT
cdr3_aa: CASSSGGNTIYF
d_call: .
v_call: TRBV7-2
clone_size: .
j_call: TRBJ1-3

cdr3_nt: TGCGCCAGCAGCTTGGGCCTAGGTTTGGCAGATACGCAGTATTTT
cdr3_aa: CASSLGLGLADTQYF
d_call: .
v_call: TRBV5-1
clone_size: .
j_call: TRBJ2-3

cdr3_nt: TGTGCCAGTACTCCTAGCACCGGGGAGCTGTTTTTT
cdr3_aa: CASTPSTGELFF
d_call: .
v_call: TRBV19
clone_size: .
j_call: TRBJ2-2

cdr3_nt: TGTGCCAGCAGCCTAGCGTTGGGGCAGCAGTACTTC
cdr3_aa: CASSLALGQQYF
d_call: .
v_call: TRBV7-2
clone_size: .
j_call: TRBJ2-7

cdr3_nt: TGTGCCAGTAGTATACTAGGAGCGGGGGGCTATGGCCCCGGAAACACCATATATTTT
cdr3_aa: CASSILGAGGYGPGNTIYF
d_call: .
v_call: TRBV19
clone_size: .
j_call: TRBJ1-3

cdr3_nt: TGTGCCAGCAGCCGACTTGATTGGTATGGCTACACCTTC
cdr3_aa: CASSRLDWYGYTF
d_call: .
v_call: TRBV28
clone_size: .
j_call: TRBJ1-2

cdr3_nt: TGCGCCAGCAGCCAAGGGCAGGGGAGTATCGACGAGCAGTACTTC
cdr3_aa: CASSQGQGSIDEQYF
d_call: .
v_call: TRBV4-1
clone_size: once
j_call: TRBJ2-7

cdr3_nt: TGTGCCAGCAGGGAGGGACAGGGGCGTTACGAGCAGTACTTC
cdr3_aa: CASREGQGRYEQYF
d_call: TRBD1
v_call: TRBV28
clone_size: .
j_call: TRBJ2-7

cdr3_nt: TGTGCCACCAGCCGGACAGGGTCCTCCTACGAGCAGTACTTC
cdr3_aa: CATSRTGSSYEQYF
d_call: TRBD1
v_call: TRBV15
clone_size: .
j_call: TRBJ2-7

cdr3_nt: TGTGCCAGCAGCCGGCGGACAGGGTTTTCACCCCTCCACTTT
cdr3_aa: CASSRRTGFSPLHF
d_call: TRBD1
v_call: TRBV27
clone_size: .
j_call: TRBJ1-6

cdr3_nt: TGCGCCAGCAGCCCCCGGGGTAGCGGGGACCCAAACAATGAGCAGTTCTTC
cdr3_aa: CASSPRGSGDPNNEQFF
d_call: TRBD2
v_call: TRBV4-1
clone_size: .
j_call: TRBJ2-1

cdr3_nt: TGTGCCAGCACACAAACCACGGGACAGGGATCCTACGAGCAGTACTTC
cdr3_aa: CASTQTTGQGSYEQYF
d_call: TRBD1
v_call: TRBV28
clone_size: once
j_call: TRBJ2-7

cdr3_nt: TGTGCCAGCAGCCAGGAGACAGGGGTGAGCCCCTACGAGCAGTACTTC
cdr3_aa: CASSQETGVSPYEQYF
d_call: TRBD1
v_call: TRBV4-2
clone_size: .
j_call: TRBJ2-7

cdr3_nt: TGCAGCGTTGACTTCGGGAACACTGAAGCTTTCTTT
cdr3_aa: CSVDFGNTEAFF
d_call: .
v_call: TRBV29-1
clone_size: once
j_call: TRBJ1-1

cdr3_nt: TGTGCCAGCAGCGTGCCGGGATTTGGTGGGGCCAACGTCCTGACTTTC
cdr3_aa: CASSVPGFGGANVLTF
d_call: .
v_call: TRBV7-3
clone_size: .
j_call: TRBJ2-6

cdr3_nt: TGTGCCAGCAGGAGGACAGGTAGTTCCTTGGAGCAGTACTTC
cdr3_aa: CASRRTGSSLEQYF
d_call: TRBD1
v_call: TRBV28
clone_size: once
j_call: TRBJ2-7

cdr3_nt: TGTGCCAGCAGGGAGTTGAGGTACAATGAGCAGTTCTTC
cdr3_aa: CASRELRYNEQFF
d_call: .
v_call: TRBV27
clone_size: .
j_call: TRBJ2-1

cdr3_nt: TGCGCCAGCAGCCAGAATCCAATCTATGGCTACACCTTC
cdr3_aa: CASSQNPIYGYTF
d_call: .
v_call: TRBV5-1
clone_size: .
j_call: TRBJ1-2

cdr3_nt: TGTGCCAGCAGTTGGCGTCGGACTAGCACCTACAATGAGCAGTTCTTC
cdr3_aa: CASSWRRTSTYNEQFF
d_call: TRBD2
v_call: TRBV27
clone_size: once
j_call: TRBJ2-1

cdr3_nt: TGCAGCCGGGAGGGAACTGAAGCTTTCTTT
cdr3_aa: CSREGTEAFF
d_call: .
v_call: TRBV20-1
clone_size: .
j_call: TRBJ1-1

cdr3_nt: TGTGCCAGCAACACTCAGGGGCGGCGTAGGGAAAAACTGTTTTTT
cdr3_aa: CASNTQGRRREKLFF
d_call: .
v_call: TRBV2
clone_size: few
j_call: TRBJ1-4

cdr3_nt: TGTGCCAGCAGCTTAGTAGTGTACGCGGGGGGGTCGAACAATGAGCAGTTCTTC
cdr3_aa: CASSLVVYAGGSNNEQFF
d_call: TRBD2
v_call: TRBV7-8
clone_size: .
j_call: TRBJ2-1

cdr3_nt: TGTGCCAGCAGCTTTTCCCCGGGACACGGCGCCTACGAGCAGTACTTC
cdr3_aa: CASSFSPGHGAYEQYF
d_call: .
v_call: TRBV7-8
clone_size: .
j_call: TRBJ2-7

cdr3_nt: TGTGCCAGTAGTATATCGGACAGCCCCGTCTATGGCTACACCTTC
cdr3_aa: CASSISDSPVYGYTF
d_call: .
v_call: TRBV19
clone_size: .
j_call: TRBJ1-2

cdr3_nt: TGTGCCAGCTCACCAAGGACAGGGGAGGCTGCCGAGCAGTACTTC
cdr3_aa: CASSPRTGEAAEQYF
d_call: TRBD1
v_call: TRBV18
clone_size: once
j_call: TRBJ2-7

cdr3_nt: TGTGCCAGCGGGACAACCTTGAACACTGAAGCTTTCTTT
cdr3_aa: CASGTTLNTEAFF
d_call: .
v_call: TRBV19
clone_size: .
j_call: TRBJ1-1

cdr3_nt: TGTGCCAGCAGTGAGACGGGGGAGGATGGGAACACTGAAGCTTTCTTT
cdr3_aa: CASSETGEDGNTEAFF
d_call: .
v_call: TRBV2
clone_size: .
j_call: TRBJ1-1

cdr3_nt: TGTGCCAGCAGCTTAGTAGGGACAGAAGATGGCACAGATACGCAGTATTTT
cdr3_aa: CASSLVGTEDGTDTQYF
d_call: TRBD1
v_call: TRBV13
clone_size: .
j_call: TRBJ2-3

cdr3_nt: TGTGCCAGCAGCTTAGTCGACAGGGATGGAGATACGCAGTATTTT
cdr3_aa: CASSLVDRDGDTQYF
d_call: TRBD1
v_call: TRBV5-6
clone_size: .
j_call: TRBJ2-3

cdr3_nt: TGTGCCAGCAGTTCACCCGGGACACCAAATCAGCCCCAGCATTTT
cdr3_aa: CASSSPGTPNQPQHF
d_call: .
v_call: TRBV28
clone_size: .
j_call: TRBJ1-5

cdr3_nt: TGCGCCAGCCAGGAGAACACCGGGGAGCTGTTTTTT
cdr3_aa: CASQENTGELFF
d_call: .
v_call: TRBV5-1
clone_size: .
j_call: TRBJ2-2

cdr3_nt: TGCGCCAGCAGCCAAATGGGCCCGACAGATACGCAGTATTTT
cdr3_aa: CASSQMGPTDTQYF
d_call: .
v_call: TRBV4-1
clone_size: .
j_call: TRBJ2-3

cdr3_nt: TGTGCCAGCAGCTTTCTAGCCAATCAGCCCCAGCATTTT
cdr3_aa: CASSFLANQPQHF
d_call: .
v_call: TRBV5-8
clone_size: once
j_call: TRBJ1-5

cdr3_nt: TGTGCCAGCAGTAAGGAGGGGTTCTATGGCTACACCTTC
cdr3_aa: CASSKEGFYGYTF
d_call: .
v_call: TRBV6-1
clone_size: .
j_call: TRBJ1-2